This T cell receptor (beta chain) emerged from a study of shared clonotypes between healthy human individuals. The method was immunoSEQ multiplex PCR; TCRdb's version includes in-frame clones alone and lacks a portion of them. The data show over 400,000 clones, about 96% seen once. V dropped 0 bases and J dropped 3; count of bases not matched to a gene: 10. CDR1 SEHNR and CDR2 FQNEAQ come from the germline V gene (reference sequence). The CDR3 has 17 amino acids. This clone was observed a few times. What was sequenced was naive CD4+ T cells sorted from blood. As for subset: CD45RA+ positively selected. This chain uses TRBV7-9 with TRBJ1-1, with 7 positions matching TRBD1. This receptor was taken from a woman under 40 in good health. For the CDR3, the DNA is TGTGCCAGCAGCTTAGCGTACGAGTCAGGGGGAGACACTGAAGCTTTCTTT. It specifies CASSLAYESGGDTEAFF. Full variable domain (missing parts from reference TRBV7-9 and TRBJ1-1): DTGVSQNPRHKITKRGQNVTFRCDPISEHNRLYWYRQTLGQGPEFLTYFQNEAQLEKSRLLSDRFSAERPKGSFSTLEIQRTEQGDSAMYLCASSLAYESGGDTEAFFGQGTRLTVV.